The sample holds a few counts of the clone carrying this T cell receptor beta chain. Its antigen is not known. This record belongs to a study of cytomegalovirus exposure and HLA in healthy donors. Whole-study results and caveats: Association of a missense DCLRE1C variant with TCR beta V- and J-gene trimming was reported in a later analysis. Productive status was seen about 87% or about 30% of the time for most TCR beta V segments in an earlier analysis.

It was with 60 Vbeta and 13 Jbeta primers that the PCR ran. Profiled with immunoSEQ multiplex PCR; TCRdb holds only in-frame clones, not every one. The table has 200,000 or so clones, about 87% seen once. The CDR3 has 15 residues. The V end lost 0 bases, the J end lost 4 bases, and 10 bases lay between the germline ends. The germline gives CDR1 LGHNA, CDR2 YNFKEQ. Source material: PBMCs. J is TRBJ1-5 and V is TRBV4-2; D is unclear. This TCR was sampled from a man under 40 in good health and CMV-seronegative. CDR3 nucleotide sequence: TGTGCCAGCAGCCAAGAGGGCCAGGATAATCAGCCCCAGCATTTT. Its translation is CASSQEGQDNQPQHF.